The 30 T cell receptor beta chains below were found in one sample sequenced in a study of T cell repertoires in cytomegalovirus infection. Using its own MiXCR run on the reads, TCRdb lists one record per CDR3 protein. The sample holds about half a million distinct CDR3 sequences, roughly 34% seen once. Their specific antigens are unknown. Material: cultured PBMCs, obtained from culture after CMV antigen stimulation. The receptors were sampled from a human donor in good health (CMV status not recorded). Some clones in this sample may be carry-over from other donors' samples.

The J gene is TRBJ1-2, the V gene TRBV7-9; D gene unclear. Between the trimmed V and J ends, which lost 7 bases and 6 bases, there was a span of 12 bases. The CDR3 has 12 amino acids. Per germline, CDR1 SEHNR and CDR2 FQNEAQ (reference sequence). Here the CDR3 reads CASTGIKDGYTF. CDR3 coding DNA: TGTGCCAGCACGGGAATAAAGGATGGCTACACCTTC.

The J gene is TRBJ2-1, the V gene TRBV10-3; 7 bases line up with TRBD1. Germline V lookup: CDR1 ENHRY, CDR2 SYGVKD. The CDR3 is made up of 12 amino acids. The V gene end was trimmed by 7 bases and the J gene end by 15 bases; junction bases not matched to a gene: 12. In DNA form, the CDR3 reads TGTGCCATCACCACAGGGGCCCCGTTGATGTTCTTC. Translation: CAITTGAPLMFF.

This clonotype was found many times. The chain joins TRBV7-8 to TRBJ1-2; TRBD1 is a possible D gene (5 bases). This CDR3 is 16 amino acids long. V shed 1 base and J shed 3 bases, with 15 bases lying between them. Looked up from germline, CDR1 is SGHVS and CDR2 is FQNEAQ. CDR3 bases: TGTGCCAGCAGCTTAGGGCGGGGAGGGGACGACTATGGCTACACCTTC. This codes for CASSLGRGGDDYGYTF.

This clonotype occurred a few times. The chain has TRBV4-3 and TRBJ2-2; no firm D call. Trimming removed 2 bases at V and 0 bases at J, with 7 bases between. Germline V gene sequence: CDR1 LGHNA, CDR2 YSLEER. This CDR3 comprises 15 residues. Here the CDR3 DNA reads TGCGCCAGCAGCCAATCCGCATCGAACACCGGGGAGCTGTTTTTT. This sequence encodes CASSQSASNTGELFF.

There are a few counts of this clonotype. V is TRBV7-8 and J is TRBJ2-1, with 11 bases that match TRBD2. The J segment lost 4 bases and the V segment lost 5 bases, leaving 7 bases of the junction unmatched. This CDR3 has 16 amino acids. CDR1 SGHVS and CDR2 FQNEAQ come from the germline V gene. The CDR3 DNA reads as TGTGCCAGCAGCGGATTTAGCGGGGGGGTTTACAATGAGCAGTTCTTC. Amino acid sequence: CASSGFSGGVYNEQFF.

The chain uses TRBV7-9 and TRBJ2-4, with D possibly being TRBD2 (5 bases). There are 16 residues in the CDR3. Trimming removed 1 base at V and 0 bases at J, with 10 bases between. Germline loops: CDR1 SEHNR, CDR2 FQNEAQ (reference sequence). CDR3 nucleotides: TGTGCCAGCAGCTTAGAAGGGAGACTAGCCAAAAACATTCAGTACTTC. Encoded protein: CASSLEGRLAKNIQYF.

The chain links TRBV5-6 to TRBJ2-5; 7 bases agree with TRBD2. V was pared by 4 bases and J by 4 bases, with 7 bases of the junction left unmatched. The CDR3 totals 14 residues. In germline, CDR1 is SGHDT, CDR2 YYEEEE. The CDR3 DNA reads TGTGCCAGCAGCAATGGACTAGTACGAGAGACCCAGTACTTC. This gives the protein CASSNGLVRETQYF.

This clonotype was seen more than once but under ten times. The V gene is TRBV11-2, the J gene TRBJ2-7; 7 nucleotides agree with TRBD1. V gave up 0 bases and J gave up 12 bases; unmatched junction bases: 8. The CDR3 consists of 13 residues. CDR1 and CDR2 from the germline V gene are SGHAT and FQNNGV. The CDR3 here is CASSLDRRGRLYV. The DNA for the CDR3 is TGTGCCAGCAGCTTAGATCGCAGGGGGAGACTGTACGTC.

The V call is TRBV7-2, the J call TRBJ2-1; 10 bases map to TRBD2. Unmatched junction bases numbered 4, after V lost 0 bases and J lost 2 bases. Germline CDR1 SGHTA, CDR2 FQGNSA. CDR3 length: 17 residues. CDR3 nucleotide sequence: TGTGCCAGCAGCTTAGCCAGCGGGAGGGGAACCTACAATGAGCAGTTCTTC. Its protein product is CASSLASGRGTYNEQFF.

This clonotype was found a few times. DNA for the CDR3: TGTGCCAGCAGTGACTCCAGTAGTGAGCAGTTCTTC. Residues: CASSDSSSEQFF. The chain links TRBV12-3 or TRBV12-4 to TRBJ2-1; no definite D call. The CDR3 runs 12 residues. V dropped 5 bases and J dropped 9 bases, with 11 bases sitting between them.

V gene TRBV20-1 combines with J gene TRBJ2-7, with a tentative D call TRBD2 (5 bases). V was pared by 1 base and J by 4 bases, with 14 bases between. CDR1 and CDR2 from the germline V gene are DFQATT and SNEGSKA (reference sequence). The CDR3 extends over 14 amino acids. CDR3 region: CSARAGRFAYEQYF. The DNA for the CDR3 is TGCAGTGCTAGAGCGGGAAGGTTCGCGTACGAGCAGTACTTC.

This clonotype was seen many times. V usage is TRBV7-2 and J usage is TRBJ1-3; 8 bases fit TRBD1. The length of the CDR3 is 15 residues. V trimming: 4 bases; J trimming: 3 bases; junction bases outside the gene matches: 5. The germline CDR1 and CDR2 sequences are SGHTA and FQGNSA. CDR3 in amino acids: CASSSAGQVGNTIYF. CDR3 nucleotides: TGTGCCAGCAGCTCGGCGGGACAGGTTGGAAACACCATATATTTT.

V and J are TRBV7-4 and TRBJ1-5; D not certain. The CDR3 runs to 15 residues. The germline V and J ends were trimmed by 2 bases and 3 bases, with 11 bases remaining between them. Germline V lookup: CDR1 SGHVT, CDR2 SQSDAQ. The CDR3 loop reads CASSLQDPINQPQHF. As DNA, the CDR3 is TGTGCCAGCAGCTTACAGGACCCTATCAATCAGCCCCAGCATTTT.

This clonotype was picked up many times. V gene TRBV18 combines with J gene TRBJ1-1; D perhaps matches TRBD1 (6 bases). The CDR3 consists of 17 residues. Trimming pared 3 bases from V and 0 bases from J, leaving 17 bases between. Germline V gene sequence: CDR1 KGHSH, CDR2 LQKENI. CDR3 nucleotides: TGTGCCAGCTCACCCTGGACAGAGAAATTTATGAACACTGAAGCTTTCTTT. It yields the protein CASSPWTEKFMNTEAFF.

The rearrangement links TRBV7-2 to TRBJ2-1; 9 bases agree with TRBD2. CDR3 size: 15 residues. Germline V gene data show CDR1 as SGHTA and CDR2 as FQGNSA. With 3 bases clipped from V and 3 bases from J, the junction kept 3 bases outside the gene matches. The CDR3 loop is CASSFSSGIYNEQFF. As DNA, the CDR3 is TGTGCCAGCAGCTTCTCTAGCGGGATCTACAATGAGCAGTTCTTC.

This chain connects TRBV6-1 to TRBJ2-3; perhaps TRBD2 as D (6 bases). Germline V lookup: CDR1 MNHNS, CDR2 SASEGT. The CDR3 runs 14 residues. V was shortened by 5 bases and J by 3 bases, with 12 bases between the two germline ends. CDR3 sequence reads: CASSYRGGTDTQYF. DNA for the CDR3: TGTGCCAGCAGTTACCGCGGAGGGACAGATACGCAGTATTTT.

This clonotype was counted between two and nine times. The chain links TRBV19 to TRBJ2-1, with D possibly being TRBD2 (6 bases). Trimming shortened V by 5 bases and J by 6 bases, and 17 bases separated the two germline ends. There are 15 residues in the CDR3. Germline V gene lookup returns CDR1 LNHDA and CDR2 SQIVND (reference sequence). The CDR3 DNA reads as TGTGCCAGTAGTGTGCGGGACCTGTTTGGCAATGAGCAGTTCTTC. Protein product: CASSVRDLFGNEQFF.

This rearrangement joins TRBV7-6 to TRBJ2-5; the D gene could be TRBD1 or TRBD2 (5 bases each). The V end lost 3 bases, the J end lost 3 bases, and 11 bases lay between the germline ends. CDR1 SGHVS and CDR2 FNYEAQ come from the germline V gene. This CDR3 has 14 amino acids. The CDR3 DNA follows: TGTGCCAGCAGCTTGGGACCTCCAAAAGAGACCCAGTACTTC. It yields the protein CASSLGPPKETQYF.

The rearrangement joins TRBV6-6 to TRBJ1-1; tentative D call: TRBD1 (5 bases). This CDR3 is 13 amino acids long. V was cut by 5 bases and J by 5 bases, with 12 bases left in between. The germline V gene encodes CDR1 MNHNY and CDR2 SVGAGI (reference sequence). In DNA form, the CDR3 reads TGTGCCAGCAGTACAAGGGGTGAAACTGAAGCTTTCTTT. Translating gives CASSTRGETEAFF.

This clonotype was seen a few times. V usage is TRBV12-3 or TRBV12-4 and J usage is TRBJ2-3; 8 positions agree with TRBD1. V shed 10 bases, J shed 5 bases, and the junction held 8 bases outside the gene matches. The CDR3 length is 13 residues. The CDR3 loop is CATRRTGIDTQYF. The DNA of the CDR3 is TGTGCCACCCGGAGGACAGGGATAGATACGCAGTATTTT.

This clonotype has a handful of counts. The chain joins TRBV7-9 to TRBJ2-7; tentative D call: TRBD2 (6 bases). Germline-derived CDR1 and CDR2 are SEHNR and FQNEAQ (reference sequence). V shed 5 bases and J shed 3 bases, with 8 bases lying between them. This CDR3 region has 12 residues. CDR3 coding DNA: TGTGCCAGCAGCGCGGGGCTCTACGAGCAGTACTTC. Translating it yields CASSAGLYEQYF. The full variable domain, its missing parts supplied by reference TRBV7-9 and TRBJ2-7, is DTGVSQNPRHKITKRGQNVTFRCDPISEHNRLYWYRQTLGQGPEFLTYFQNEAQLEKSRLLSDRFSAERPKGSFSTLEIQRTEQGDSAMYLCASSAGLYEQYFGPGTRLTVT.

This chain links TRBV30 with TRBJ2-5; 9 bases agree with TRBD2. This CDR3 is built from 15 residues. Trimming cost V 0 bases and J 5 bases; bases outside gene matches: 7. CDR1 and CDR2 (germline): GTSNPN, SVGIG (reference sequence). In nucleotides, the CDR3 is TGTGCCTGGAGTGTACCGGCTAGCGGGACTGAGACCCAGTACTTC. It is translated as CAWSVPASGTETQYF.

This sequence joins TRBV9 and TRBJ1-1, with D unresolved. Trimming cost V 4 bases and J 1 base, with 14 bases left between them. Germline values: CDR1 SGDLS, CDR2 YYNGEE. The CDR3 is made up of 15 amino acids. The chain's CDR3 is CASSRGHLGNTEAFF. The CDR3 nucleotides are TGTGCCAGCAGCCGGGGTCATCTGGGGAACACTGAAGCTTTCTTT.

The CDR3 loop reads CASSLRDPLYEQYF. Written as DNA, the CDR3 is TGTGCCAGCAGTTTAAGGGATCCACTCTACGAGCAGTACTTC. V usage is TRBV6-5 and J usage is TRBJ2-7; D remains unclear. Trimming left V 4 bases short and J 3 bases short, with 13 bases between. The CDR3 totals 14 residues. The germline V gene encodes CDR1 MNHEY and CDR2 SVGAGI.

The V call is TRBV5-4, the J call TRBJ2-5, with 8 bases matching TRBD1. Germline assignment: CDR1 SGHNT and CDR2 YYREEE (reference sequence). CDR3 size: 13 residues. The V gene end was trimmed by 4 bases and the J gene end by 5 bases; junction bases not matched to a gene: 4. CDR3 sequence reads: CASSHRGEETQYF. The CDR3 bases are TGTGCCAGCAGCCACAGGGGGGAGGAGACCCAGTACTTC. The variable domain in full, with the rest retrieved from reference TRBV5-4 and TRBJ2-5, is ETGVTQSPTHLIKTRGQQVTLRCSSQSGHNTVSWYQQALGQGPQFIFQYYREEENGRGNFPPRFSGLQFPNYSSELNVNALELDDSALYLCASSHRGEETQYFGPGTRLLVL.

To note about this clonotype: An end of the junction differs from the germline gene, which may be a read error. This chain's CDR3 is CVSSLLLAGEFF. CDR3 DNA sequence: TGTGTCAGCAGCTTGTTACTAGCGGGAGAGTTCTTC. The chain has TRBV7-2 and TRBJ2-1, with 11 bases matching TRBD2. The CDR3 has 12 residues. Per the germline V gene, CDR1 is SGHTA and CDR2 is FQGNSA.

The J gene is TRBJ2-7, the V gene TRBV28; TRBD1 aligns across 9 bases. CDR1 and CDR2 (germline): MDHEN, SYDVKM. This CDR3 has 16 amino acids. V trimming: 3 bases; J trimming: 4 bases; junction bases outside the gene matches: 10. CDR3 residues: CASSFAQGASGYEQYF. CDR3 nucleotides: TGTGCCAGCAGTTTTGCACAGGGGGCGTCGGGGTACGAGCAGTACTTC.

CDR3 region: CASSYHRDGQETQYF. As DNA, the CDR3 is TGTGCCAGCAGTTACCACCGGGACGGCCAAGAGACCCAGTACTTC. J is TRBJ2-5 and V is TRBV6-2 or TRBV6-3, with D perhaps given as TRBD1 or TRBD2 (5 bases each). V was shortened by 2 bases and J by 1 base, with 11 bases between the two germline ends. Germline V gene sequence: CDR1 MNHEY, CDR2 SVGEGT. The CDR3 loop spans 15 amino acids.

This chain joins TRBV29-1 and TRBJ2-1; TRBD1 is a possible D gene (5 bases). Trimming cost V 2 bases and J 10 bases, with 12 bases left between them. This CDR3 has 12 residues. CDR1 and CDR2 (germline): SQVTM, ANQGSEA. CDR3 DNA sequence: TGCAGCGTTGAACGGCCAGGGCGCGAGCAGTTCTTC. Translation: CSVERPGREQFF.

The chain employs TRBV2 and TRBJ2-1; TRBD2 aligns across 7 bases. Germline V gene lookup returns CDR1 SNHLY and CDR2 FYNNEI. This CDR3 spans 15 amino acids. V gave up 5 bases and J gave up 6 bases; unmatched junction bases: 10. The CDR3 spells CASSIGGSSPNEQFF. CDR3 coding DNA: TGTGCCAGCAGTATCGGCGGGAGTAGCCCCAATGAGCAGTTCTTC.